This entry lists 25 T cell receptor beta chains sequenced from one sample in a study of T and B cells in COVID-19 patients. Each TRB amplification used about 220-500 ng of genomic DNA from blood. Multiplex PCR with BIOMED2 TRB-A/B primer pools amplified TRB rearrangements. Each CDR3 protein is one row after TCRdb ran MiXCR on the multiplex PCR reads. The profile shows roughly 5,400 distinct CDR3 sequences, about 26% of them singletons. The sequenced sample was blood. These receptors were collected from a human donor with active COVID-19.

This clonotype showed up just a few times. The chain uses TRBV20-1 and TRBJ2-1; D is undetermined. The CDR3 is made up of 13 amino acids. V shed 5 bases and J shed 2 bases, with 10 bases lying between them. Germline V gene sequence: CDR1 DFQATT, CDR2 SNEGSKA (reference sequence). In DNA, the CDR3 is TGCAGTGCTGGCAGAAAGCCCTACAATGAGCAGTTCTTC. The encoded protein is CSAGRKPYNEQFF.

This clonotype was seen only a few times. The V gene is TRBV20-1, the J gene TRBJ2-7; 9 bases are shared with TRBD2. CDR3 length equals 15 residues. Per the germline V gene, CDR1 is DFQATT and CDR2 is SNEGSKA (reference sequence). V dropped 0 bases and J dropped 5; count of bases not matched to a gene: 8. This CDR3 reads CSARDLAGSENEQYF. The CDR3 region has the DNA TGCAGTGCTAGAGATCTAGCGGGAAGCGAGAACGAGCAGTACTTC.

At least ten counts were recorded for this clonotype. This rearrangement joins TRBV7-2 to TRBJ2-6; D unresolved. The germline V gene has CDR1 SGHTA and CDR2 FQGNSA. The CDR3 is 15 residues long. V lost 5 bases and J lost 4, with 12 bases in between. Here the CDR3 DNA reads TGTGCCAGCAGCGAAACGCACGCCGGGGCCAACGTCCTGACTTTC. It specifies CASSETHAGANVLTF. Full variable domain (rest looked up from reference TRBV7-2 and TRBJ2-6): GAGVSQSPSNKVTEKGKDVELRCDPISGHTALYWYRQSLGQGLEFLIYFQGNSAPDKSGLPSDRFSAERTGGSVSTLTIQRTQQEDSAVYLCASSETHAGANVLTFGAGSRLTVL.

This clonotype is labeled medium-sized. The chain combines TRBV5-6 with TRBJ2-1; 10 bases fit TRBD2. Germline V lookup: CDR1 SGHDT, CDR2 YYEEEE. This CDR3 comprises 16 residues. The V and J ends lost 5 bases and 2 bases, in that order; junction bases with no gene match: 7. The CDR3 region is CASSPAGGPTYNEQFF. The CDR3 nucleotides are TGTGCCAGCAGTCCAGCGGGAGGGCCCACCTACAATGAGCAGTTCTTC.

This clonotype counts as medium-sized. The rearrangement links TRBV12-3 or TRBV12-4 to TRBJ2-2; 13 bases match TRBD2. CDR3 length: 16 residues. V trimming: 5 bases; J trimming: 7 bases; junction bases outside the gene matches: 7. CDR3: CASSSSGLAGIGELFF. Written as DNA, the CDR3 is TGTGCCAGCAGTAGCTCGGGACTAGCGGGAATCGGGGAGCTGTTTTTT.

The chain joins TRBV24-1 to TRBJ2-2; 9 bases align to TRBD1. The germline V gene has CDR1 KGHDR and CDR2 SFDVKD. V lost 3 bases to trimming and J lost 7 bases; unmatched junction nucleotides: 5. This CDR3 is built from 15 residues. The CDR3 sequence is CATSDPGTGFGELFF. The DNA of the CDR3 is TGTGCCACCAGTGATCCCGGGACAGGGTTCGGGGAGCTGTTTTTT.

In nucleotides, the CDR3 is TGTGCCAGCAGCTTATCACTAGCGGGAGAGGTCCGTATACACACAGATACGCAGTATTTT. Translating gives CASSLSLAGEVRIHTDTQYF. The V call is TRBV11-3, the J call TRBJ2-3; 11 positions agree with TRBD2. The CDR3 spans 20 residues. The junction had 15 bases not matched to a gene; V was cut back by 2 bases and J by 2 bases. From germline, CDR1 is SGHNT and CDR2 YENEEA. Using reference TRBV11-3 and TRBJ2-3 for the parts outside the CDR3, the full variable domain is EAGVVQSPRYKIIEKKQPVAFWCNPISGHNTLYWYLQNLGQGPELLIRYENEEAVDDSQLPKDRFSAERLKGVDSTLKIQPAELGDSAVYLCASSLSLAGEVRIHTDTQYFGPGTRLTVL.

The chain employs TRBV20-1 and TRBJ2-7, with TRBD1 identical over 7 bases. Germline CDR1 is DFQATT and CDR2 is SNEGSKA (reference sequence). This CDR3 is built from 12 residues. V dropped 6 bases and J dropped 4; count of bases not matched to a gene: 6. CDR3 sequence (DNA): TGCAGTGCAAGACAGGGATGGTACGAGCAGTACTTC. Translation: CSARQGWYEQYF.

This chain uses TRBV7-3 with TRBJ2-6; D may be TRBD1 (6 bases). The germline V gene has CDR1 SGHTA and CDR2 FQGTGA. The CDR3 spans 15 residues. V lost 4 bases to trimming and J lost 2 bases, with 9 bases between them. The DNA for the CDR3 is TGTGCCAGCAGCTCTCAGGGGCCTGGGGCCAACGTCCTGACTTTC. This gives the protein CASSSQGPGANVLTF.

The table lists this clonotype with many counts. The genes are TRBV6-5 and TRBJ2-1; 11 bases agree with TRBD2. J gave up 5 bases and V 5 bases, and 5 bases lay outside the gene matches. The CDR3 has 15 residues. Germline CDR1 and CDR2: MNHEY and SVGAGI. CDR3 protein: CASSRTSGSHNEQFF. CDR3 bases: TGTGCCAGCAGTCGGACTAGCGGGTCCCACAATGAGCAGTTCTTC.

By share, this clonotype ranks as medium-sized. The rearrangement uses TRBV13 and TRBJ1-5; D is undetermined. Germline assignment: CDR1 PRHDT and CDR2 FYEKMQ (reference sequence). This CDR3 has 12 amino acids. The ends were cut back, 3 bases at V and 4 bases at J, with 4 bases in the middle. CDR3 nucleotides: TGTGCCAGCAGCTTGGGTAATCAGCCCCAGCATTTT. This codes for CASSLGNQPQHF. The full variable domain, completed using reference TRBV13 and TRBJ1-5, is AAGVIQSPRHLIKEKRETATLKCYPIPRHDTVYWYQQGPGQDPQFLISFYEKMQSDKGSIPDRFSAQQFSDYHSELNMSSLELGDSALYFCASSLGNQPQHFGDGTRLSIL.

In this sample, this clonotype turned up many times. V usage is TRBV4-3 and J usage is TRBJ2-3, with D unresolved. CDR1 and CDR2 from the germline V gene are LGHNA and YSLEER. Trimming shortened V by 0 bases and J by 9 bases, and 10 bases separated the two germline ends. This CDR3 is built from 13 residues. The CDR3 DNA sequence: TGCGCCAGCAGCCAAGAGGTGTGGGGAACGCAGTATTTT. Translation: CASSQEVWGTQYF.

This clonotype was seen more than once but under ten times. The chain joins TRBV7-9 to TRBJ2-1; 10 nucleotides match TRBD2. This CDR3 is 16 amino acids long. Germline loops: CDR1 SEHNR, CDR2 FQNEAQ (reference sequence). V dropped 7 bases and J dropped 3; count of bases not matched to a gene: 9. CDR3 bases: TGTGCCAGCACCCCACTAAAGCGGGAGGGCTACAATGAGCAGTTCTTC. Encoded protein: CASTPLKREGYNEQFF.

This clonotype was detected a few times. The chain carries TRBV6-1 and TRBJ2-4, with D unclear. This CDR3 comprises 16 residues. Trimming pared 6 bases from V and 1 base from J, leaving 16 bases between. Germline V CDR1 and CDR2: MNHNS, SASEGT. The CDR3 loop reads CASSPVGFYAKNIQYF. In nucleotides, the CDR3 is TGTGCCAGCAGCCCTGTCGGGTTTTATGCCAAAAACATTCAGTACTTC.

This chain connects TRBV6-4 to TRBJ1-1; D is unresolved. V lost 0 bases, J lost 1 base, and 6 bases lay in between. Germline lookup yields CDR1 MRHNA and CDR2 SNTAGT. The CDR3 extends over 14 amino acids. The CDR3 is CASSDSNRNTEAFF. In DNA, the CDR3 is TGTGCCAGCAGTGACTCGAATAGGAACACTGAAGCTTTCTTT.

This clonotype was observed a handful of times. The chain recombines TRBV7-9 with TRBJ1-4; D is uncertain. V gave up 5 bases and J gave up 5 bases, with 12 bases separating them. The germline CDR1 and CDR2 sequences are SEHNR and FQNEAQ (reference sequence). The CDR3 loop spans 14 amino acids. CDR3 coding DNA: TGTGCCAGCAGCCCCCGGGGAGGAAATGAAAAACTGTTTTTT. Translated: CASSPRGGNEKLFF.

The chain links TRBV27 to TRBJ1-6; tentative D call: TRBD1 (5 bases). CDR1 is MNHEY, CDR2 SMNVEV, per germline (reference sequence). This CDR3 has 16 residues. The V end was cut by 6 bases, the J end by 9 bases, with 21 bases between. In DNA form, the CDR3 reads TGTGCCAGCAGAATAGCAGCAGGGATGGTTGGTTCACCCCTCCACTTT. Translating it yields CASRIAAGMVGSPLHF.

This clonotype is termed medium-sized. The chain couples TRBV24-1 to TRBJ2-7; 11 bases agree with TRBD2. This CDR3 has 16 residues. V trimming: 7 bases; J trimming: 4 bases; junction bases outside the gene matches: 11. Looked up from germline, CDR1 is KGHDR and CDR2 is SFDVKD. This CDR3 is CATSDSGRAANYEQYF. The CDR3 DNA sequence: TGTGCCACCAGCGATAGCGGGAGGGCCGCTAATTACGAGCAGTACTTC.

The genes are TRBV21-1 and TRBJ2-1; the DNA was not compared with TRBD1, the D call given in the table. TRBV21-1 has pseudogene status. CDR3 length: 16 amino acids. The CDR3 nucleotides read TGTGCCAGCAGCCCCCATCGTCCCACAGCCATCGATGAGCAGTTCTTC. Translation: CASSPHRPTAIDEQFF.

Only a few counts were recorded for this clonotype. This sequence joins TRBV25-1 and TRBJ1-4; 8 nucleotides align to TRBD1. Germline lookup yields CDR1 MGHDK and CDR2 SYGVNS. CDR3 length: 15 residues. Germline trimming cut 6 bases from V and 7 bases from J; bases unmatched to any gene: 10. As DNA, the CDR3 is TGTGCCAGCAGCCCTGACAGGGGAGCCCTTGAAAAACTGTTTTTT. This codes for CASSPDRGALEKLFF.

About this clonotype itself: Relative to the germline gene, one junction end is altered; a read error may explain this. The V gene is TRBV7-2, the J gene TRBJ2-3, with D maybe TRBD2 (6 bases). The CDR3 is 13 amino acids. The germline gives CDR1 SGHTA, CDR2 FQGNSA. The CDR3 protein is CASRGGRTNTQYF. The CDR3 DNA is TGTGCCAGCAGGGGGGGACGCACAAATACGCAGTATTTT.

This clonotype rates as medium-sized. The chain carries TRBV6-2 or TRBV6-3 and TRBJ2-1; D possibly corresponds to TRBD2 (5 bases). The germline V gene has CDR1 MNHEY and CDR2 SVGEGT. The germline V and J ends were trimmed by 7 bases and 0 bases, with 7 bases remaining between them. The CDR3 is 13 residues long. DNA of the CDR3: TGTGCCAGCAAAGGGAGCTCCTACAATGAGCAGTTCTTC. Translating it yields CASKGSSYNEQFF.

J is TRBJ1-5 and V is TRBV20-1; possibly TRBD1 for D (5 bases). Germline CDR1 reads DFQATT; CDR2 reads SNEGSKA (reference sequence). V lost 6 bases, J lost 6 bases, and 21 bases lay in between. The CDR3 totals 15 residues. The CDR3 loop reads CSALSGTAVRQPQHF. The CDR3 DNA is TGCAGTGCCCTCTCCGGGACCGCGGTCCGTCAGCCCCAGCATTTT.

This clonotype has a count of ten or more. This rearrangement joins TRBV6-5 to TRBJ1-5, with D tentatively TRBD1 (5 bases). Trimming shortened V by 6 bases and J by 3 bases, and 12 bases separated the two germline ends. Germline CDR1 and CDR2: MNHEY and SVGAGI. The CDR3 contains 14 residues. Written as DNA, the CDR3 is TGTGCCAGCAGGACTGACAGCTTCAATCAGCCCCAGCATTTT. Translated: CASRTDSFNQPQHF.

V and J are TRBV5-1 and TRBJ1-1; D is perhaps TRBD1 (5 bases). The CDR3 extends over 16 amino acids. V lost 0 bases to trimming and J lost 5 bases, with 17 bases between them. CDR1 and CDR2 (germline): SGHRS, YFSETQ. CDR3 residues: CASSLASSWDSTEAFF. Here the CDR3 DNA reads TGCGCCAGCAGCTTGGCATCGAGTTGGGACTCTACTGAAGCTTTCTTT.